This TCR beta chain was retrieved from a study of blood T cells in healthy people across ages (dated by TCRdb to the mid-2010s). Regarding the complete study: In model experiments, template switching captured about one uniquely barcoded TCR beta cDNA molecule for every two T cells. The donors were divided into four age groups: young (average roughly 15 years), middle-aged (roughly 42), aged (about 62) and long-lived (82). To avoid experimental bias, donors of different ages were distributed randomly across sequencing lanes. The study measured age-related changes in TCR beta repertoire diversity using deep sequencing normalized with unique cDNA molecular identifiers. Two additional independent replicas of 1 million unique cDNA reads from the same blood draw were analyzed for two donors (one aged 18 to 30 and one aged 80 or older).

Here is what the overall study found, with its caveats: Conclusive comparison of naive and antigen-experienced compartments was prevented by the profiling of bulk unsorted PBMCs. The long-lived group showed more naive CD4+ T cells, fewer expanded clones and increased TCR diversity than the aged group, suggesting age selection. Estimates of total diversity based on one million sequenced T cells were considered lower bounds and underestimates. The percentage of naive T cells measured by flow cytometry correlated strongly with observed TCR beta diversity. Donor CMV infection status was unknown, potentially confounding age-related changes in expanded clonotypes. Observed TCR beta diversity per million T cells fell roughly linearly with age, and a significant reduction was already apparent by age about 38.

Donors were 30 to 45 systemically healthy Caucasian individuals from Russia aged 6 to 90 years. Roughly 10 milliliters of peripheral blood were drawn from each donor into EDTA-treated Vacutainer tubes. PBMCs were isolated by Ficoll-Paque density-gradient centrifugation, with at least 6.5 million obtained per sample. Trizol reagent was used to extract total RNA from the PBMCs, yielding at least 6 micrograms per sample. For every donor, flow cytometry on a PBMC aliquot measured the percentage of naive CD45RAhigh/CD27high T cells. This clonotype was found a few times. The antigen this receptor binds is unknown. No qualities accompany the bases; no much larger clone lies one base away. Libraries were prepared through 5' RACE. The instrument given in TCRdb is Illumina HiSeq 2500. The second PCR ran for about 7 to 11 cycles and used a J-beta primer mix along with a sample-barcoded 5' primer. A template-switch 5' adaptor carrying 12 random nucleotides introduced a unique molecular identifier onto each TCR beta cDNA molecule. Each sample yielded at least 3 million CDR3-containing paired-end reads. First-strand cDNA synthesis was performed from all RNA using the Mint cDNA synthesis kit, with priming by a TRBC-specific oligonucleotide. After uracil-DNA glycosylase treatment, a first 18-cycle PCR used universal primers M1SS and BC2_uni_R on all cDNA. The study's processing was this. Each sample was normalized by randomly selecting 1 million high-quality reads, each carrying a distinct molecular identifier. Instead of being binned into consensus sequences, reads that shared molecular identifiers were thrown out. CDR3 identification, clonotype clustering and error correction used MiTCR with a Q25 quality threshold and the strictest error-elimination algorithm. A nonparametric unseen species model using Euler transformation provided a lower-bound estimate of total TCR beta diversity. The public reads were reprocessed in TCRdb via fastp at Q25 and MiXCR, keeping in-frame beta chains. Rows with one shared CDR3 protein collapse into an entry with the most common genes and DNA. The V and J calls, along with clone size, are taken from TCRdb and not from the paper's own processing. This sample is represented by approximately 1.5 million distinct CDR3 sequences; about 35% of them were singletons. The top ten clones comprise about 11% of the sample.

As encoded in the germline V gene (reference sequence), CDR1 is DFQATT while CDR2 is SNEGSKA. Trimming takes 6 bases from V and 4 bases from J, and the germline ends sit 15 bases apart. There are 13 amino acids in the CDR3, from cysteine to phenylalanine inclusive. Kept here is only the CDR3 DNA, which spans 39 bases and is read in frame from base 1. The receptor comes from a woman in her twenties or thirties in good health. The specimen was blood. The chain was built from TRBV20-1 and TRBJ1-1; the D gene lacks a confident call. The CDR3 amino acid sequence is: CSAPVSRATEAFF. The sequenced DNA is TGCAGTGCCCCGGTTTCCCGTGCCACTGAAGCTTTCTTT.